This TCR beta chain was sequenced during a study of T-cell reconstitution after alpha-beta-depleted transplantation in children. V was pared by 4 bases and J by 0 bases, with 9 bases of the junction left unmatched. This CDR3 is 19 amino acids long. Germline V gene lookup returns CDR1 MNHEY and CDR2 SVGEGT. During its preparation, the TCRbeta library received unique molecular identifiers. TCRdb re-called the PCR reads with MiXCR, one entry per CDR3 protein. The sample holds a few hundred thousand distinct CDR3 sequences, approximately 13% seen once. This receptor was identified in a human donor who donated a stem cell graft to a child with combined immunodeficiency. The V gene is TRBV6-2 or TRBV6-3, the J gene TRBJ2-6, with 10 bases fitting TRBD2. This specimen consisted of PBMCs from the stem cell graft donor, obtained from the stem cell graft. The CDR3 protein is CASSWLGLAVSSGANVLTF. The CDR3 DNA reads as TGTGCCAGCAGTTGGCTCGGACTAGCGGTGAGCTCTGGGGCCAACGTCCTGACTTTC.